What follows describes a single TCR beta chain. The V end lost 0 bases, the J end lost 0 bases, and 7 bases lay between the germline ends. This CDR3 region has 15 residues. The germline gives CDR1 SGDLS, CDR2 YYNGEE. This specimen belongs to a study of blood T cells in healthy people across ages. The use of a sample-barcoded 5' primer and a J-beta primer mix characterized a second PCR of about 7 to 12 cycles. TCRdb used MiXCR to reprocess the 5' RACE reads, holding one entry per CDR3 protein. The sample includes hundreds of thousands of distinct CDR3 sequences, 24% of them seen just once. These data were also reused for a study on T cells of mothers and their children. As reported in that work: The second PCR's M1S primer added sample barcodes and 2-4 random nucleotides. Unrelated mother-child pairs always had slightly, but never significantly, lower normalized overlap than related pairs.

V gene TRBV9 combines with J gene TRBJ2-1; D not certain. The sequence came from a boy between 10 and 17 years old in good health. The sample consisted of blood. The CDR3 loop is CASSVGKPSYNEQFF. The CDR3 nucleotides are TGTGCCAGCAGCGTAGGGAAACCCTCCTACAATGAGCAGTTCTTC.